This TCR beta chain was identified during a study of response to subunit inactivated influenza vaccine. This clonotype was detected only a few times. The CDR3 runs to 17 residues. The V end was cut by 3 bases, the J end by 5 bases, with 19 bases between. Germline values: CDR1 SGHTA, CDR2 FQGNSA. TCRdb redid the calling of the RT-PCR reads with MiXCR, one entry per CDR3 protein. The sample yields roughly 500,000 distinct CDR3 sequences, roughly 25% seen once. These data were also filed under a second study, of T cells expressing NK-cell markers. That work states: Libraries used 5'RACE template switching adding universal primer site and UMIs. Repertoires of TCR beta were obtained from T cells sorted as CD3+CD56+NKG2C+, CD3+CD56+NKG2C- and CD3+CD56-NKG2C+.

The receptor was isolated from a man aged 50 to 60 who received an inactivated influenza vaccine. Sequencing was performed on CD4+ T cells sorted from PBMCs, taken roughly 12 days after vaccination. This chain links TRBV7-2 with TRBJ1-4, with D maybe TRBD1 (6 bases). CDR3 residues: CASSLSASGRGNEKLFF. Written as DNA, the CDR3 is TGTGCCAGCAGCTTGTCCGCCTCGGGAAGGGGGAATGAAAAACTGTTTTTT.